These T cell receptor beta chains were read from a single sample in a study of blood T cell repertoires in COVID-19. This table comes from immunoSEQ multiplex PCR, and its TCRdb copy is limited to in-frame clones, with some not included. The data hold 170,000 or so clones, with approximately 91% observed a single time. The sequencing sample was made of peripheral blood. Source of these receptors: a man in his fifties with acute or convalescent COVID-19. The CDR3 runs from the conserved cysteine through the conserved F or W. The D gene is left open where the match is weak. Some rows have no size entry. The others give once, few or many, or a class for an expanded clone.

>NA|TRBJ2-5|NA|TRBV3-1/TRBV3-2
TGTGCCAGCAGCCAACTAGACAGGTACCAAGAGACCCAGTACTTC
CASSQLDRYQETQYF
>TRBD1|TRBJ1-2|NA|TRBV19
TGTGCCAGTAGCACGGACAGGGGGATTTATGGCTACACCTTC
CASSTDRGIYGYTF
>TRBD1|TRBJ2-5|NA|TRBV15
TGTGCCACCAGCAGAGATCTTGACAGGGTGGCGACCCAGTACTTC
CATSRDLDRVATQYF
>NA|TRBJ2-2|NA|TRBV7-9
TGTGCCAGCAGCTTAATCGGAGGCTACACCGGGGAGCTGTTTTTT
CASSLIGGYTGELFF
>TRBD2|TRBJ2-2|few|TRBV30
TGTGCCTGGAGGGGACTAGCGGGCTCCGCGAACACCGGGGAGCTGTTTTTT
CAWRGLAGSANTGELFF
>TRBD1|TRBJ1-2|NA|TRBV24-1
TGTGCCACCAGTGCGGGACAGGGCTATGGCTACACCTTC
CATSAGQGYGYTF
>TRBD1|TRBJ1-5|NA|TRBV19
TGTGCCAGTACCACCGGACAGGGTAAGAGGCCCCAGCATTTT
CASTTGQGKRPQHF
>NA|TRBJ1-5|NA|TRBV19
TGTGCCAGTACCCTCGAACAGGGCTTCAATCAGCCCCAGCATTTT
CASTLEQGFNQPQHF
>NA|TRBJ1-6|NA|TRBV28
TGTGCCAGCAGTTTATTCCAGGGTGGGAATTCACCCCTCCACTTT
CASSLFQGGNSPLHF
>TRBD1|TRBJ1-3|NA|TRBV2
TGTGCCAGCAGAGGGACAGGACAGGGTCGATCTTTTGGAAACACCATATATTTT
CASRGTGQGRSFGNTIYF
>NA|TRBJ1-5|NA|TRBV4-1
TGCGCCAGCAGCCAAACTTCGATTAGCAATCAGCCCCAGCATTTT
CASSQTSISNQPQHF
>TRBD2|TRBJ2-3|NA|TRBV20-1
TGCAGTGCTAGTTCAGGGACTAGCACGCAGTATTTT
CSASSGTSTQYF
>TRBD1|TRBJ2-2|NA|TRBV5-4
TGTGCCAGCAGCTTGATACAGGGGGCGGGGACCGGGGAGCTGTTTTTT
CASSLIQGAGTGELFF
>TRBD2|TRBJ2-2|NA|TRBV5-4
TGTGCCAGCAGCCGGACTAGCGGGGAGGACACCGGGGAGCTGTTTTTT
CASSRTSGEDTGELFF
>TRBD1|TRBJ2-7|NA|TRBV27
TGTGCCAGCAGTCCCCCTACAGGGGGTCCTTACGAGCAGTACTTC
CASSPPTGGPYEQYF
>TRBD2|TRBJ2-7|NA|TRBV5-1
TGCGCCAGCAGCCAAATACTAGCGGCAAACTCCTACGAGCAGTACTTC
CASSQILAANSYEQYF
>NA|TRBJ1-1|NA|TRBV22-1
TGTCCTGGGAGCGCACTTGGAGGGGGCTCGAGGACTGAAGCTTTCTTT
CPGSALGGGSRTEAFF
>TRBD1|TRBJ2-6|NA|TRBV19
TGTGCCAGTACCGAGACAGGGGCTGCTGGGGCCAACGTCCTGACTTTC
CASTETGAAGANVLTF
>NA|TRBJ2-1|NA|TRBV27
TGTGCCAGCAGTTTAGGCGGCAGCTCCTACAATGAGCAGTTCTTC
CASSLGGSSYNEQFF
>TRBD1|TRBJ1-1|NA|TRBV7-2
TGTGCCAGCAGCCCCGACAGGGGGGAAACTGAAGCTTTCTTT
CASSPDRGETEAFF
>TRBD1|TRBJ1-2|few|TRBV6-4
TGTGCCAGCAGCCACCGGGACAGGGGAAGTTGCTATGGCTACACCTTC
CASSHRDRGSCYGYTF
>NA|TRBJ2-1|NA|TRBV6-2/TRBV6-3
TGTGCCAGCAGCCAGAGTGACAGAGGCTACAATGAGCAGTTCTTC
CASSQSDRGYNEQFF
>NA|TRBJ1-4|NA|TRBV15
TGTGCCACCAGCAGAGATTATGGCCCAGCTAATGAAAAACTGTTTTTT
CATSRDYGPANEKLFF
>TRBD1|TRBJ2-5|NA|TRBV3-1/TRBV3-2
TGTGCCAGCAGGACAGGGAAAGAAGAGACCCAGTACTTC
CASRTGKEETQYF
>NA|TRBJ2-1|NA|TRBV3-1/TRBV3-2
TGTGCCAGCAGCCTAAGTACTAGTTGCACCCCCTACAATGAGCAGTTCTTC
CASSLSTSCTPYNEQFF
>NA|TRBJ2-3|NA|TRBV3-1/TRBV3-2
TGTGCCAGCAGCGGGACTCCTGGTGACACAGATACGCAGTATTTT
CASSGTPGDTDTQYF
>TRBD1|TRBJ1-5|NA|TRBV28
TGTGCCAGCAGTTTAGGGGGACAGGGCGGTCAGCCCCAGCATTTT
CASSLGGQGGQPQHF
>TRBD1|TRBJ2-5|NA|TRBV5-6
TGTGCCAGCAGCCAAAGGACAGGGTGGGAAGAGACCCAGTACTTC
CASSQRTGWEETQYF
>TRBD2|TRBJ2-1|NA|TRBV7-3
TGTGCCAAACCGAGACTAGCGGACAATGAGCAGTTCTTC
CAKPRLADNEQFF
>TRBD1|TRBJ1-1|NA|TRBV3-1/TRBV3-2
TGTGCCAGCAGCCGCACAGACAGGGGGAAGAGAGGCACTGAAGCTTTCTTT
CASSRTDRGKRGTEAFF
>TRBD1|TRBJ2-7|NA|TRBV20-1
TGCAGTGCTAGTTTCCCCCGGACAGGGGCACCTTACGAGCAGTACTTC
CSASFPRTGAPYEQYF
>NA|TRBJ1-2|NA|TRBV4-2
TGTGCCAGCAGCCAAGGAGACAGACATGGCTACACCTTC
CASSQGDRHGYTF
>TRBD1|TRBJ1-1|NA|TRBV29-1
TGCAGCGTTGATGAGGACAGGAGATATGAAGCTTTCTTT
CSVDEDRRYEAFF
>TRBD1|TRBJ1-1|once|TRBV7-9
TGTGCCAGCAGCTTAGAGACAGGGTCTGAAGCTTTCTTT
CASSLETGSEAFF
>NA|TRBJ1-1|once|TRBV29-1
TGCAGCGTTGGAGTACAGGCCGTCGCTGAAGCTTTCTTT
CSVGVQAVAEAFF
>TRBD2|TRBJ2-5|NA|TRBV7-3
TGTGCCAGCAGCTTAAGGGGGTTAGCGGGGAACCACCAAGAGACCCAGTACTTC
CASSLRGLAGNHQETQYF
>NA|TRBJ2-1|NA|TRBV5-5
TGTGCCAGCAGCTTAGTGGCTGACTCTGAGCAGTTCTTC
CASSLVADSEQFF
>NA|TRBJ2-2|once|TRBV28
TGTGCCAGCAGTTTGAGGCGCGGCGGGGAGCTGTTTTTT
CASSLRRGGELFF
>NA|TRBJ1-1|NA|TRBV25-1
TGTGCCAGCAGTGGTCCGGGGGGTTTCACTGAAGCTTTCTTT
CASSGPGGFTEAFF
>NA|TRBJ1-1|once|TRBV7-8
TGTGCCAGCAGTTGGGGCAGAGACACTGAAGCTTTCTTT
CASSWGRDTEAFF
>NA|TRBJ1-6|NA|TRBV7-8
TGTGCCAGCAGCAATAGGGGCCGCCTCCACTTT
CASSNRGRLHF
>NA|TRBJ1-4|once|TRBV6-6
TGTGCCAGCAGTCCGTGGGCCGCAACTAATGAAAAACTGTTTTTT
CASSPWAATNEKLFF
>NA|TRBJ1-4|NA|TRBV18
TGTGCCAGCTCACCACCATCCACGGGTAGTGAAAAACTGTTTTTT
CASSPPSTGSEKLFF
>NA|TRBJ2-7|NA|TRBV27
TGTGCCAGCAGTTCTACAAACCTTAGACTCATCTCAGGGGTTCACGAGCAGTACTTC
CASSSTNLRLISGVHEQYF
>NA|TRBJ2-5|NA|TRBV28
TGTGCCAGCAGCTCCCCTGCGGGTTTTTGGGAAGAGACCCAGTACTTC
CASSSPAGFWEETQYF
>NA|TRBJ1-2|NA|TRBV5-5
TGTGCCAGCAGCTCAGATGCGGGCGTCTATGGCTACACCTTC
CASSSDAGVYGYTF
>TRBD1|TRBJ1-1|NA|TRBV7-2
TGTGCCAGCAGCCCAAGGACAGGGAACACTGAAGCTTTCTTT
CASSPRTGNTEAFF
>TRBD1|TRBJ1-5|NA|TRBV5-1
TGCGCCAGCAGCACCGGCGACAGGGGTTTGCAGCCCCAGCATTTT
CASSTGDRGLQPQHF
>NA|TRBJ2-3|once|TRBV18
TGTGCCAGCTCACCACCCGCCACCCAGGCAGATACGCAGTATTTT
CASSPPATQADTQYF
>TRBD1|TRBJ2-2|once|TRBV6-2/TRBV6-3
TGTGCCAGCAGTTACCGGGACAGGGTCCGTACCGGGGAGCTGTTTTTT
CASSYRDRVRTGELFF
>TRBD2|TRBJ2-5|NA|TRBV9
TGTGCCAGCAGCGCGCATGGACTAGCGGGGTACCAAGAGACCCAGTACTTC
CASSAHGLAGYQETQYF
>TRBD1|TRBJ2-5|NA|TRBV30
TGTGCCTGGAGTATACAGGGGGCGGGAGAGACCCAGTACTTC
CAWSIQGAGETQYF
>NA|TRBJ2-5|NA|TRBV6-5
TGTGCCATCTCCGAGTGGGGGGTTCGGGGGACCCAGTACTTC
CAISEWGVRGTQYF
>TRBD1|TRBJ2-7|NA|TRBV19
TGTGCCAGTAGTAAGCAGTGGACGGGACAGGGGATCTACGAGCAGTACTTC
CASSKQWTGQGIYEQYF
>NA|TRBJ2-1|NA|TRBV19
TGTGCCAGTAGTATTTCCCGAAGGCGGGGAAACAATGAGCAGTTCTTC
CASSISRRRGNNEQFF
>TRBD1|TRBJ1-3|NA|TRBV9
TGTGCCAGCAGCGTAGGGACAGGGTCTGGAAACACCATATATTTT
CASSVGTGSGNTIYF
>NA|TRBJ2-5|NA|TRBV11-2
TGTGCCAGCAGCTTAGATGAGGGTCTGGAGACCCAGTACTTC
CASSLDEGLETQYF
>NA|TRBJ1-6|NA|TRBV4-3
TGCGCCAGCAGCCAAGATTTCGTTTATAATTCACCCCTCCACTTT
CASSQDFVYNSPLHF
>TRBD2|TRBJ2-2|NA|TRBV7-7
TGTGCCAGCAGCTTTAGTAGCGGGAGAGCAGGGACCGGGGAGCTGTTTTTT
CASSFSSGRAGTGELFF
>TRBD1|TRBJ1-1|NA|TRBV18
TGTGCCAGCTCACCACAGGACAGGGCCTTGAACACTGAAGCTTTCTTT
CASSPQDRALNTEAFF